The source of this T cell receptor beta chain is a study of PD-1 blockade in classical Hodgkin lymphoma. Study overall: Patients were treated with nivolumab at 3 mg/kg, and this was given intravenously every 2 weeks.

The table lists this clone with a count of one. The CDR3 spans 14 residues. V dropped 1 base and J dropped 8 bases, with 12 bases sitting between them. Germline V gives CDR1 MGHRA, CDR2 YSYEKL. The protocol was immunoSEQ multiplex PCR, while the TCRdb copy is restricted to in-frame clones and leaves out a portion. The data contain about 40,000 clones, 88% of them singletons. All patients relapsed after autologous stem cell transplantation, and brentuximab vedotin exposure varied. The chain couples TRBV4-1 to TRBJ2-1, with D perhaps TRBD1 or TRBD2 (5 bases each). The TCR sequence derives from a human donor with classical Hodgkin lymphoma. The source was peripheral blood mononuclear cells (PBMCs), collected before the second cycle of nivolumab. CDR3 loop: CASSQAAWGHEQFF. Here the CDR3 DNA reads TGCGCCAGCAGCCAAGCGGCCTGGGGACATGAGCAGTTCTTC.